The 26 T cell receptor beta chains below come from one sample, sequenced in a study of blood T cell repertoires in COVID-19. TCRdb's table, derived via immunoSEQ multiplex PCR, lists solely in-frame clones and lacks some. The table lists about 210,000 clones, approximately 90% of them singletons. The sequencing input was peripheral blood. The receptor set was obtained from a woman aged 40 to 50 with acute or convalescent COVID-19.

The V call is TRBV7-6, the J call TRBJ2-5; tentative D call: TRBD2 (6 bases). The CDR3 runs to 13 residues. The germline V gene has CDR1 SGHVS and CDR2 FNYEAQ. Trimming shortened V by 6 bases and J by 5 bases, and 13 bases separated the two germline ends. The CDR3 DNA sequence: TGTGCCAGCAGACCCGGGGACTTCGAGACCCAGTACTTC. Its protein product is CASRPGDFETQYF.

This clone has only one observation. This chain uses TRBV19 with TRBJ1-2; no clear D. With 3 bases removed from V and 5 bases from J, the gap between germline ends came to 31 bases. From germline, CDR1 is LNHDA and CDR2 SQIVND (reference sequence). The CDR3 is made up of 20 amino acids. CDR3 amino acids: CASSIGRLRKRSPNAYGYTF. CDR3 sequence (DNA): TGTGCCAGTAGTATTGGAAGATTGCGAAAAAGGAGTCCAAACGCTTATGGCTACACCTTC.

DNA for the CDR3: TGCAGCGTTGAAGATTACAGGGGAAACACCATATATTTT. Its protein product is CSVEDYRGNTIYF. This chain links TRBV29-1 with TRBJ1-3; tentatively, D is TRBD1 (5 bases). The CDR3 totals 13 residues. Trimming stripped 0 bases from V and 4 bases from J, with 7 bases between. In germline, CDR1 is SQVTM, CDR2 ANQGSEA.

The chain couples TRBV20-1 to TRBJ1-1, with 11 bases aligning to TRBD1. This CDR3 comprises 15 residues. V lost 3 bases and J lost 6; bases outside the gene matches: 9. Germline V gene sequence: CDR1 DFQATT, CDR2 SNEGSKA (reference sequence). CDR3 nucleotide sequence: TGCAGTGCTAGTCGGGCGGACAGGGGGCTCGCTGAAGCTTTCTTT. Its protein product is CSASRADRGLAEAFF.

The chain couples TRBV9 to TRBJ2-5; perhaps TRBD2 as D (6 bases). The CDR3 has 13 residues. Germline lookup yields CDR1 SGDLS and CDR2 YYNGEE. The V gene lost 1 base and the J gene lost 5 bases, with 9 bases spanning the gap. CDR3 sequence reads: CASSVRTTETQYF. The CDR3 bases are TGTGCCAGCAGCGTAAGGACTACGGAGACCCAGTACTTC.

This clone was counted between two and nine times. V usage is TRBV10-3 and J usage is TRBJ1-2, with D hard to call. CDR3 length: 12 residues. Trimming took 6 bases from V and 2 from J, leaving 7 bases between them. Germline CDR1 and CDR2: ENHRY and SYGVKD. CDR3 protein: CAIRQENYGYTF. CDR3 bases: TGTGCCATCAGGCAGGAAAACTATGGCTACACCTTC.

J is TRBJ1-4 and V is TRBV3-1 (or the pseudogene TRBV3-2); the D gene is possibly TRBD1 (6 bases). CDR1 is LGHDT, CDR2 YNNKEL, per germline (reference sequence). The V end lost 3 bases, the J end lost 6 bases, and 14 bases lay between the germline ends. This CDR3 spans 15 amino acids. The CDR3 spells CASSHSGVRHEKLFF. CDR3 bases: TGTGCCAGCAGCCACTCAGGGGTAAGGCATGAAAAACTGTTTTTT.

V gene TRBV5-1 combines with J gene TRBJ1-3, with a possible D match to TRBD1 (6 bases). V dropped 5 bases and J dropped 0 bases, with 12 bases sitting between them. The CDR3 length is 15 residues. CDR1 and CDR2 from the germline V gene are SGHRS and YFSETQ. The CDR3 loop reads CASSPQGLSGNTIYF. In DNA, the CDR3 is TGCGCCAGCAGTCCTCAGGGGCTCTCTGGAAACACCATATATTTT.

The CDR3 DNA follows: TGTGCCAGCAGCATACGGACTAGCGGGATCCCAGATACGCAGTATTTT. It translates to CASSIRTSGIPDTQYF. The chain recombines TRBV7-9 with TRBJ2-3; 12 bases are shared with TRBD2. Germline lookup yields CDR1 SEHNR and CDR2 FQNEAQ (reference sequence). V was clipped by 5 bases and J by 4 bases; unmatched bases: 7. This CDR3 comprises 16 residues.

This chain uses TRBV6-5 with TRBJ2-7; 9 bases map to TRBD1. Germline V gene sequence: CDR1 MNHEY, CDR2 SVGAGI. The CDR3 length is 15 residues. V shed 6 bases, J shed 3 bases, and the junction held 9 bases outside the gene matches. CDR3 in DNA: TGTGCCAGCAGGCGGGGACAGGGACTTAGCTACGAGCAGTACGTC. As protein: CASRRGQGLSYEQYV.

This clone was picked up a small number of times. V gene TRBV5-6 combines with J gene TRBJ2-1, with 12 bases fitting TRBD2. Trimming cost V 6 bases and J 4 bases; bases outside gene matches: 2. This CDR3 comprises 14 residues. From germline, CDR1 is SGHDT and CDR2 YYEEEE. The CDR3 bases are TGTGCCAGCACTCTAGCGGGGGGGTACAATGAGCAGTTCTTC. Translating gives CASTLAGGYNEQFF. The full variable domain, rest sourced from reference TRBV5-6 and TRBJ2-1, is DAGVTQSPTHLIKTRGQQVTLRCSPKSGHDTVSWYQQALGQGPQFIFQYYEEEERQRGNFPDRFSGHQFPNYSSELNVNALLLGDSALYLCASTLAGGYNEQFFGPGTRLTVL.

The rearrangement joins TRBV6-5 to TRBJ1-2, with D tentatively TRBD1 (5 bases). Germline V gene sequence: CDR1 MNHEY, CDR2 SVGAGI. V lost 6 bases and J lost 4, with 18 bases in between. The CDR3 length is 15 residues. In DNA, the CDR3 is TGTGCCAGCAGCCGGGGGAGAAGGTCTGGCTATGGCTACACCTTC. As protein: CASSRGRRSGYGYTF.

This clone was seen a single time. The CDR3 DNA reads as TGTGCCAGTAGTCCGGTACGGGAGGGAACCTATGGCTACACCTTC. Translating it yields CASSPVREGTYGYTF. The J gene is TRBJ1-2, the V gene TRBV19; D unresolved. V gave up 5 bases and J gave up 4 bases, with 17 bases separating them. In germline, CDR1 is LNHDA, CDR2 SQIVND (reference sequence). This CDR3 comprises 15 residues.

This chain links TRBV7-2 with TRBJ2-1; D unresolved. CDR1 SGHTA and CDR2 FQGNSA come from the germline V gene. The ends were cut back, 1 base at V and 0 bases at J, with 10 bases in the middle. The CDR3 contains 16 residues. CDR3 nucleotide sequence: TGTGCCAGCAGCTTAGTGGGCACGAGCTCCTACAATGAGCAGTTCTTC. Amino acids: CASSLVGTSSYNEQFF.

This sequence joins TRBV10-1 and TRBJ2-1, with a possible D match to TRBD2 (5 bases). The CDR3 spans 12 residues. Trimming shortened V by 4 bases and J by 8 bases, and 9 bases separated the two germline ends. Germline V CDR1 and CDR2: WNHNN, SYGVQD (reference sequence). This chain's CDR3 is CASSGNGDEQFF. CDR3 bases: TGCGCCAGCAGTGGCAACGGGGATGAGCAGTTCTTC.

The chain's CDR3 is CASSSRTGGETQYF. CDR3 bases: TGTGCCAGCAGCTCCCGGACAGGTGGGGAGACCCAGTACTTC. V gene TRBV7-8 combines with J gene TRBJ2-5, with TRBD1 matching over 7 bases. Unmatched junction bases numbered 7, after V lost 4 bases and J lost 5 bases. CDR3 length: 14 amino acids. Germline V lookup: CDR1 SGHVS, CDR2 FQNEAQ.

This clone was seen a few times. The rearrangement links TRBV11-2 to TRBJ1-1; D unclear. CDR1 SGHAT and CDR2 FQNNGV come from the germline V gene. Deletions cut 5 bases from V and 6 bases from J, with 10 bases between. The length of the CDR3 is 12 residues. Here the CDR3 reads CASSPEVSEAFF. The CDR3 DNA follows: TGTGCCAGCAGCCCCGAGGTTTCTGAAGCTTTCTTT.

The CDR3 reads CAISGSSNTGELFF. Written as DNA, the CDR3 is TGTGCCATCAGTGGAAGCTCGAACACCGGGGAGCTGTTTTTT. This chain uses TRBV10-3 with TRBJ2-2, with unresolved D. The V end was cut by 4 bases, the J end by 0 bases, with 6 bases between. In germline, CDR1 is ENHRY, CDR2 SYGVKD. The CDR3 runs 14 residues.

The chain links TRBV18 to TRBJ1-3; TRBD1 might be the D (5 bases). This CDR3 spans 16 amino acids. V was pared by 6 bases and J by 3 bases, with 18 bases between. Germline CDR1 KGHSH, CDR2 LQKENI. Written as DNA, the CDR3 is TGTGCCAGCTCGCCTTCCTCCCAGGGAGGTGGAAACACCATATATTTT. It yields the protein CASSPSSQGGGNTIYF.

V gene TRBV19 combines with J gene TRBJ1-1; D is unresolved. The CDR3 consists of 12 residues. The V end was cut by 8 bases, the J end by 1 base, with 8 bases between. Per the germline V gene, CDR1 is LNHDA and CDR2 is SQIVND (reference sequence). Here the CDR3 DNA reads TGTGCCAGTTGGGAGGGGAACACTGAAGCTTTCTTT. This encodes CASWEGNTEAFF.

The chain employs TRBV10-3 and TRBJ2-2; 12 bases are shared with TRBD1. The J segment lost 4 bases and the V segment lost 4 bases, leaving 4 bases of the junction unmatched. Germline V gives CDR1 ENHRY, CDR2 SYGVKD. The CDR3 is made up of 16 amino acids. Here the CDR3 reads CAISAGQGAGTGELFF. Here the CDR3 DNA reads TGTGCCATCAGTGCGGGACAGGGGGCTGGCACCGGGGAGCTGTTTTTT.

The V gene is TRBV19, the J gene TRBJ2-5; 13 nucleotides agree with TRBD2. V lost 6 bases to trimming and J lost 5 bases; unmatched junction nucleotides: 6. The germline CDR1 and CDR2 sequences are LNHDA and SQIVND (reference sequence). The CDR3 is 15 amino acids. CDR3 in DNA: TGTGCCAGTAGGCCACTAGCGGGGGGGCTGGAGACCCAGTACTTC. This gives the protein CASRPLAGGLETQYF.

This clone was observed once. The rearrangement links TRBV7-9 to TRBJ1-1; 8 bases fit TRBD1. The CDR3 runs to 16 residues. The germline CDR1 and CDR2 sequences are SEHNR and FQNEAQ (reference sequence). Germline trimming cut 5 bases from V and 3 bases from J; bases unmatched to any gene: 11. The CDR3 DNA sequence: TGTGCCAGCAGCCCGCTGACAGGGGCGGTGGACACTGAAGCTTTCTTT. This encodes CASSPLTGAVDTEAFF.

In its sample, this clone was seen a few times. The V gene is TRBV2, the J gene TRBJ1-2; 7 bases agree with TRBD1. This CDR3 has 12 residues. CDR1 SNHLY and CDR2 FYNNEI come from the germline V gene. V dropped 6 bases and J dropped 8; count of bases not matched to a gene: 6. The chain's CDR3 is CASRTGWPGYTF. CDR3 nucleotides: TGTGCCAGCAGGACAGGGTGGCCCGGCTACACCTTC. The variable domain in full, with the rest retrieved from reference TRBV2 and TRBJ1-2, is EPEVTQTPSHQVTQMGQEVILRCVPISNHLYFYWYRQILGQKVEFLVSFYNNEISEKSEIFDDQFSVERPDGSNFTLKIRSTKLEDSAMYFCASRTGWPGYTFGSGTRLTVV.

This rearrangement joins TRBV5-6 to TRBJ2-7, with D possibly matching TRBD2 (5 bases). The CDR3 has 15 amino acids. Germline-derived CDR1 and CDR2 are SGHDT and YYEEEE. Between the trimmed V and J ends, which lost 2 bases and 4 bases, there was a span of 16 bases. The CDR3 is CASSLGSARGYEQYV. As DNA, the CDR3 is TGTGCCAGCAGCTTAGGATCAGCACGGGGTTACGAGCAGTACGTC.

The chain employs TRBV23-1 and TRBJ1-1, with 7 bases matching TRBD1. TRBV23-1 carries the ORF label, with uncertain function. This CDR3 region has 15 residues. After removal of 2 bases from V and 4 bases from J, the junction contained 7 bases not matched to a gene. Written as DNA, the CDR3 is TGCGCCAGCAGTCAAACACAGGGGTGCGGCACTGAAGCTTTCTTT. Amino acids: CASSQTQGCGTEAFF.